Presented here are 16 T cell receptor beta chains from one specimen sequenced in a study of cytomegalovirus exposure and HLA in healthy donors. Produced via immunoSEQ multiplex PCR; TCRdb's table is partial and in-frame only. The sample gives around 150,000 clones, approximately 96% of which show up once; more than 0.7% is in the top ten. The sample comprised PBMCs. The origin of the receptors is a woman under 30 in good health and CMV-seronegative.

The gene calls are TRBV4-1 and TRBJ2-1; 10 bases are shared with TRBD2. Per germline, CDR1 MGHRA and CDR2 YSYEKL. Trimming at V came to 0 bases and at J to 6 bases, leaving 8 bases not matched to a gene. This CDR3 has 17 residues. DNA for the CDR3: TGCGCCAGCAGCCAAGACCCAGCGGGGGGGTGGAGCAATGAGCAGTTCTTC. Translation: CASSQDPAGGWSNEQFF.

This rearrangement joins TRBV7-2 to TRBJ2-3; 11 nucleotides align to TRBD2. Per the germline V gene, CDR1 is SGHTA and CDR2 is FQGNSA. The CDR3 has 17 amino acids. With V trimmed by 0 bases and J by 1 base, 3 bases remained unmatched. CDR3 loop: CASSLAGGLAGTDTQYF. CDR3 DNA sequence: TGTGCCAGCAGCTTAGCCGGGGGACTAGCGGGCACAGATACGCAGTATTTT. Looking up the rest from reference TRBV7-2 and TRBJ2-3 gives the full variable domain: GAGVSQSPSNKVTEKGKDVELRCDPISGHTALYWYRQSLGQGLEFLIYFQGNSAPDKSGLPSDRFSAERTGGSVSTLTIQRTQQEDSAVYLCASSLAGGLAGTDTQYFGPGTRLTVL.

The CDR3 region is CASSLRQGNYEQYF. For the CDR3, the DNA is TGCGCCAGCAGCCTCCGACAGGGGAACTACGAGCAGTACTTC. The chain recombines TRBV4-1 with TRBJ2-7; 8 bases are a match to TRBD1. The CDR3 length is 14 residues. After removal of 4 bases from V and 3 bases from J, the junction contained 5 bases not matched to a gene. Germline values: CDR1 MGHRA, CDR2 YSYEKL.

The gene calls are TRBV18 and TRBJ2-5; 10 bases fit TRBD1. CDR1 KGHSH and CDR2 LQKENI come from the germline V gene. There are 16 residues in the CDR3. V lost 5 bases, J lost 7 bases, and 13 bases stayed unmatched. In DNA, the CDR3 is TGTGCCAGCTCATCGTCGGGGACAGGGGCAATCGGGACCCAGTACTTC. Translation gives CASSSSGTGAIGTQYF.

The chain links TRBV7-3 to TRBJ2-3, with D maybe TRBD2 (5 bases). Germline-derived CDR1 and CDR2 are SGHTA and FQGTGA. This CDR3 region has 16 residues. The V end was cut by 6 bases, the J end by 2 bases, with 18 bases between. The CDR3 region is CASSPQRASFTDTQYF. The CDR3 nucleotides are TGTGCCAGCAGTCCCCAACGGGCTAGCTTCACAGATACGCAGTATTTT.

Concerning this clone: The germline gene is not matched at one end of the junction; a read error may be the cause. The rearrangement joins TRBV7-7 to TRBJ2-7, with 10 bases identical to TRBD1. Germline V gene data show CDR1 as SSHAT and CDR2 as FNYEAQ (reference sequence). CDR3 length equals 15 residues. The CDR3 reads CASSLEPGQGNEQYF. The CDR3 bases are TGTGCTAGCAGCTTAGAACCGGGACAGGGGAACGAGCAGTACTTC.

The J gene is TRBJ2-2, the V gene TRBV7-2, with 10 bases matching TRBD1. The germline V gene encodes CDR1 SGHTA and CDR2 FQGNSA. CDR3 length equals 17 residues. With 1 base clipped from V and 7 bases from J, the junction kept 9 bases outside the gene matches. CDR3 amino acids: CASSLGSTGGRGGELFF. The CDR3, as DNA: TGTGCCAGCAGCTTAGGATCGACAGGGGGCAGAGGCGGGGAGCTGTTTTTT.

This rearrangement joins TRBV18 to TRBJ1-3; D call uncertain. Trimming left V 2 bases short and J 0 bases short, with 8 bases between. The CDR3 has 15 residues. The germline V gene has CDR1 KGHSH and CDR2 LQKENI. The CDR3 here is CASSPTAVSGNTIYF. CDR3 in DNA: TGTGCCAGCTCACCAACAGCAGTCTCTGGAAACACCATATATTTT.

The rearrangement joins TRBV5-6 to TRBJ1-2; D remains ambiguous. The germline CDR1 and CDR2 sequences are SGHDT and YYEEEE. The V end was cut by 1 base, the J end by 0 bases, with 10 bases between. This CDR3 comprises 15 residues. Here the CDR3 DNA reads TGTGCCAGCAGCTTGTCACATGGAGCTAACTATGGCTACACCTTC. Protein: CASSLSHGANYGYTF.

The CDR3 here is CSARGLDGYTF. The DNA for the CDR3 is TGCAGTGCTAGGGGCCTTGATGGCTACACCTTC. The chain links TRBV20-1 to TRBJ1-2; D ambiguous. This CDR3 region has 11 residues. Trimming cost V 3 bases and J 6 bases, with 8 bases left between them. Germline V gene lookup returns CDR1 DFQATT and CDR2 SNEGSKA (reference sequence).

The chain employs TRBV30 and TRBJ1-1; 8 bases align to TRBD1. Germline V gene sequence: CDR1 GTSNPN, CDR2 SVGIG (reference sequence). The CDR3 consists of 13 residues. The ends lost 6 bases at V and 1 base at J; junction bases unmatched: 4. CDR3 loop: CACSTGENTEAFF. The CDR3 DNA is TGTGCCTGTTCGACAGGGGAGAACACTGAAGCTTTCTTT.

J is TRBJ2-2 and V is TRBV7-9; D not resolved. Trimming left V 3 bases short and J 6 bases short, with 5 bases between. From germline, CDR1 is SEHNR and CDR2 FQNEAQ (reference sequence). The CDR3 sequence is 12 residues long. Here the CDR3 DNA reads TGTGCCAGCAGCTTGAGTGCCGGGGAGCTGTTTTTT. Its protein product is CASSLSAGELFF.

The chain carries TRBV27 and TRBJ2-3; TRBD1 agrees at 7 bases. Trimming at V came to 4 bases and at J to 2 bases, leaving 9 bases not matched to a gene. This CDR3 is 16 amino acids long. Germline CDR1 MNHEY, CDR2 SMNVEV (reference sequence). CDR3: CASSSPSGTATDTQYF. In nucleotides, the CDR3 is TGTGCCAGCAGTTCACCATCCGGGACAGCCACAGATACGCAGTATTTT.

The rearrangement joins TRBV7-2 to TRBJ2-7; maybe TRBD1 (6 bases). CDR3 size: 13 residues. Deletions cut 6 bases from V and 1 base from J, with 10 bases between. In germline, CDR1 is SGHTA, CDR2 FQGNSA. For the CDR3, the DNA is TGTGCCAGCAGGTTACAGGGATCCTACGAGCAGTACTTC. Residues: CASRLQGSYEQYF.

This sequence joins TRBV7-2 and TRBJ1-1; perhaps TRBD1 as D (5 bases). V was shortened by 0 bases and J by 2 bases, with 7 bases between the two germline ends. Germline V gives CDR1 SGHTA, CDR2 FQGNSA. The CDR3 spans 14 residues. This chain's CDR3 is CASSLAGANTEAFF. DNA for the CDR3: TGTGCCAGCAGCTTAGCAGGGGCAAACACTGAAGCTTTCTTT. The full variable domain, completed using reference TRBV7-2 and TRBJ1-1, is GAGVSQSPSNKVTEKGKDVELRCDPISGHTALYWYRQSLGQGLEFLIYFQGNSAPDKSGLPSDRFSAERTGGSVSTLTIQRTQQEDSAVYLCASSLAGANTEAFFGQGTRLTVV.

CDR3 region: CSVEDPDRGNTEAFF. The DNA for the CDR3 is TGCAGCGTTGAAGATCCCGACAGGGGGAACACTGAAGCTTTCTTT. The chain couples TRBV29-1 to TRBJ1-1, with 8 bases aligning to TRBD1. J gave up 1 base and V 0 bases, and 4 bases lay outside the gene matches. Germline assignment: CDR1 SQVTM and CDR2 ANQGSEA. The CDR3 contains 15 residues.